These T cell receptor beta chains were read from a single sample in a study of blood T cell repertoires in COVID-19. Measured with immunoSEQ multiplex PCR; TCRdb has only the in-frame clones, and not every one. The table lists approximately 75,000 clones, around 82% of them singletons. Source material: peripheral blood. Receptors originate from a human donor in a cohort sampled during active COVID-19. Each CDR3 is given with its conserved first and last residue. The D gene is left open where the match is weak. Clone size is not always given. Where it is, it says once, few, many or a class for expanded clones.

j_call v_call clone_size d_call cdr3_aa cdr3_nt
TRBJ2-7 TRBV6-5 NA NA CASSYSESGPYEQYF TGTGCCAGCAGTTACTCCGAGTCAGGGCCCTACGAGCAGTACTTC
TRBJ1-4 TRBV5-1 NA TRBD1 CASSLGADRMPEKLFF TGCGCCAGCAGCTTGGGGGCGGACAGGATGCCGGAAAAACTGTTTTTT
TRBJ2-7 TRBV6-5 NA NA CASSYSRGGSYEQYF TGTGCCAGCAGTTACTCGCGGGGAGGATCCTACGAGCAGTACTTC
TRBJ2-3 TRBV5-4 NA NA CASSLPSSDTQYF TGTGCCAGCAGCTTGCCTAGCTCAGATACGCAGTATTTT
TRBJ2-3 TRBV11-2 NA NA CASSQAGQRDTQYF TGTGCCAGCAGCCAAGCTGGGCAACGAGATACGCAGTATTTT
TRBJ2-5 TRBV11-2 NA TRBD1 CASSLRQGPGETQYF TGTGCCAGCAGCCTCCGACAGGGTCCTGGAGAGACCCAGTACTTC
TRBJ2-1 TRBV7-2 few TRBD1 CASSSRTGRNEQFF TGTGCCAGCAGCTCCCGGACAGGGCGCAATGAGCAGTTCTTC
TRBJ2-1 TRBV15 NA NA CATSRDLGLSSYNEQFF TGTGCCACCAGCAGAGATCTGGGGCTTAGCTCCTACAATGAGCAGTTCTTC
TRBJ2-7 TRBV5-4 NA NA CASSFDAWTDIYEQYF TGTGCCAGCAGCTTTGATGCGTGGACAGATATTTACGAGCAGTACTTC
TRBJ1-1 TRBV18 NA TRBD1 CASSPPGHRGLNTEAFF TGTGCCAGCTCACCACCGGGACACAGGGGTCTGAACACTGAAGCTTTCTTT
TRBJ1-2 TRBV6-1 NA NA CASSDWQDGYTF TGTGCCAGCAGTGATTGGCAGGATGGCTACACCTTC
TRBJ2-3 TRBV9 NA TRBD1 CASSVGTGRGGHTDTQYF TGTGCCAGCAGCGTAGGGACAGGGAGAGGGGGGCACACAGATACGCAGTATTTT
TRBJ2-7 TRBV19 NA TRBD1 CASSIYDRGHYEQYF TGTGCCAGTAGTATCTATGACAGGGGGCACTACGAGCAGTACTTC
TRBJ2-3 TRBV11-3 NA NA CASSLRPGSTDTQYF TGTGCCAGCAGCTTAAGACCAGGGAGCACAGATACGCAGTATTTT
TRBJ2-7 TRBV19 NA NA CASSHQQAREQYF TGTGCCAGTAGCCACCAGCAGGCCAGGGAGCAGTACTTC